The 29 T cell receptor beta chains below come from one sample, sequenced in a study of T cell repertoires in cytomegalovirus infection. TCRdb re-called the reads with MiXCR, one entry per CDR3 protein. The sample lists roughly 640,000 distinct CDR3 sequences, about 24% seen once, with around 7.6% in the top ten. The sequenced material came from CD8+ T cells from PBMCs. The receptors were gathered from a human donor in good health (CMV status not recorded). Some clones in this sample may be carry-over from other donors' samples.

This clonotype was seen a few times. V usage is TRBV13 and J usage is TRBJ1-3, with D possibly TRBD1 on 5 matching bases. V was shortened by 5 bases and J by 0 bases, with 14 bases between the two germline ends. The CDR3 runs 16 residues. Germline values: CDR1 PRHDT, CDR2 FYEKMQ (reference sequence). CDR3 sequence: CASSTGTLLSGNTIYF. As DNA, the CDR3 is TGTGCCAGCAGCACCGGGACTCTCCTCTCTGGAAACACCATATATTTT.

This clonotype appeared many times. The rearrangement joins TRBV7-9 to TRBJ2-5; D may be TRBD1 (6 bases). The V gene's germline CDR1 is SEHNR and CDR2 FQNEAQ (reference sequence). V lost 3 bases to trimming and J lost 4 bases, with 9 bases between them. CDR3 length equals 13 residues. The DNA of the CDR3 is TGTGCCAGCAGCTTGGACAGTAGAGAGACCCAGTACTTC. It translates to CASSLDSRETQYF.

The rearrangement joins TRBV7-2 to TRBJ2-7, with TRBD1 matching over 9 bases. After removal of 5 bases from V and 6 bases from J, the junction contained 5 bases not matched to a gene. Germline V gene sequence: CDR1 SGHTA, CDR2 FQGNSA. This CDR3 has 13 residues. CDR3: CASSLQGASEQYV. The CDR3 DNA is TGTGCCAGCAGCCTACAGGGGGCCAGCGAGCAGTACGTC.

The chain has TRBV20-1 and TRBJ2-7; D is uncertain. Germline V lookup: CDR1 DFQATT, CDR2 SNEGSKA (reference sequence). V lost 4 bases and J 3 bases, leaving 10 bases between the germline ends. This CDR3 is built from 12 residues. CDR3 in DNA: TGCAGTGCTACGGCAGTTCACTACGAGCAGTACTTC. This translates into CSATAVHYEQYF.

The chain carries TRBV15 and TRBJ2-1, with D tentatively TRBD1 or TRBD2 (5 bases each). The germline V gene has CDR1 LNHNV and CDR2 YYDKDF (reference sequence). The V gene lost 0 bases and the J gene lost 15 bases, with 24 bases spanning the gap. The CDR3 has 16 residues. The CDR3 bases are TGTGCCACCAGCAGAGAGGACGGACACGGGAACTACCCGCCGTTCTTC. Amino acid sequence: CATSREDGHGNYPPFF.

This clonotype occurred a few times. The chain links TRBV5-1 to TRBJ2-2, with no clear D. CDR1 and CDR2 (germline): SGHRS, YFSETQ. The CDR3 covers 12 residues. V lost 9 bases and J 3 bases, leaving 9 bases between the germline ends. The CDR3 DNA is TGCGCCACCCCGGAAGACACCGGGGAGCTGTTTTTT. Translation gives CATPEDTGELFF.

The V and J genes are TRBV12-3 or TRBV12-4 and TRBJ1-1, with D tentatively TRBD1 (6 bases). The CDR3 length is 18 residues. V gave up 7 bases and J gave up 0 bases, with 24 bases separating them. The CDR3 DNA sequence: TGTGCCAGCACCGTGGGGGGGCTGATCTCCTTCATGAACACTGAAGCTTTCTTT. Protein sequence: CASTVGGLISFMNTEAFF.

The chain has TRBV29-1 and TRBJ1-2; perhaps TRBD1 as D (6 bases). Germline V gives CDR1 SQVTM, CDR2 ANQGSEA. CDR3 length equals 13 residues. V was pared by 3 bases and J by 4 bases, with 12 bases between. The CDR3 nucleotides read TGCAGCGTTGACGGGCCAGGGGCCTATGGCTACACCTTC. Translation: CSVDGPGAYGYTF. Supplemented by reference TRBV29-1 and TRBJ1-2, the full variable domain reads SAVISQKPSRDICQRGTSLTIQCQVDSQVTMMFWYRQQPGQSLTLIATANQGSEATYESGFVIDKFPISRPNLTFSTLTVSNMSPEDSSIYLCSVDGPGAYGYTFGSGTRLTVV.

This clonotype was seen at least ten times. The chain recombines TRBV7-9 with TRBJ1-5; 10 positions agree with TRBD1. Germline CDR1 reads SEHNR; CDR2 reads FQNEAQ (reference sequence). The CDR3 runs to 15 residues. The trim removed 6 bases at V and 7 bases at J, leaving 9 bases unmatched. CDR3 sequence (DNA): TGTGCCAGCAGTCCTGGACAGGGGGAATACCAGCCCCAGCATTTT. Its translation: CASSPGQGEYQPQHF.

This clonotype was found a few times. The chain links TRBV7-9 to TRBJ1-2; 8 bases map to TRBD1. CDR3 size: 16 residues. CDR1 SEHNR and CDR2 FQNEAQ come from the germline V gene (reference sequence). V was pared by 5 bases and J by 2 bases, with 10 bases of the junction left unmatched. CDR3 protein: CASSQPDRARNYGYTF. CDR3 DNA sequence: TGTGCCAGCAGCCAACCGGACAGGGCGCGGAACTATGGCTACACCTTC.

The V gene is TRBV6-2 or TRBV6-3, the J gene TRBJ1-2; no clear D gene. CDR1 is MNHEY, CDR2 SVGEGT, per germline. V shed 10 bases and J shed 4 bases, with 13 bases lying between them. The CDR3 is 12 residues long. The CDR3 DNA reads as TGTGCCACGGTTACGGGATTCTATGGCTACACCTTC. This encodes CATVTGFYGYTF.

This clonotype has more than one count but fewer than ten. The CDR3 DNA is TGTGCCAGCAGCACTGACCTATACAATGAGCAGTTCTTC. Translated, it gives CASSTDLYNEQFF. The rearrangement uses TRBV6-2 or TRBV6-3 and TRBJ2-1; D gene ambiguous. The CDR3 has 13 residues. The germline V and J ends were trimmed by 6 bases and 4 bases, with 10 bases remaining between them. Germline CDR1 is MNHEY and CDR2 is SVGEGT.

This chain links TRBV6-2 or TRBV6-3 with TRBJ1-6; D is ambiguous. Germline loops: CDR1 MNHEY, CDR2 SVGEGT. Trimming took off 4 bases at V and 10 bases at J, with 8 bases between the two ends. This CDR3 region has 12 residues. The CDR3 loop reads CASSLAESPLHF. CDR3 DNA: TGTGCCAGCAGTTTGGCAGAATCACCCCTCCACTTT.

Details on this clonotype: This may be a read error, as it is one base from a much larger clone. J is TRBJ1-1 and V is TRBV11-1; D gene unclear. Germline V gene sequence: CDR1 SGHAT, CDR2 FQDESV (reference sequence). The CDR3 consists of 17 residues. Written as DNA, the CDR3 is TGTGCCAGCAACTTAAGGAAGGGCAGATATTATAACACTGAAGCTTTCTTT. Its translation is CASNLRKGRYYNTEAFF.

The chain uses TRBV12-3 or TRBV12-4 and TRBJ2-1, with TRBD1 matching 9 bases. The CDR3 has 16 amino acids. V dropped 0 bases and J dropped 8; count of bases not matched to a gene: 8. DNA for the CDR3: TGTGCCAGCAGTTTAGCCGGGACAGGGTGGAGGGATGAGCAGTTCTTC. Amino acid sequence: CASSLAGTGWRDEQFF.

This clonotype has just a few counts. The gene calls are TRBV14 and TRBJ2-7, with D possibly matching TRBD2 (6 bases). V was shortened by 3 bases and J by 2 bases, with 14 bases between the two germline ends. CDR1 and CDR2 (germline): SGHDN, FVKESK. The CDR3 loop spans 15 amino acids. The CDR3 DNA sequence: TGTGCCAGCAGCCACAAAAGGAGGGTCCCCTACGAGCAGTACTTC. Protein: CASSHKRRVPYEQYF.

The rearrangement uses TRBV7-3 and TRBJ2-3, with 11 bases identical to TRBD2. In germline, CDR1 is SGHTA, CDR2 FQGTGA. V was clipped by 5 bases and J by 4 bases; unmatched bases: 8. This CDR3 comprises 16 residues. This chain's CDR3 is CASSALLAGEPDTQYF. The CDR3 DNA sequence: TGTGCCAGCAGCGCCTTACTAGCGGGGGAACCAGATACGCAGTATTTT. Using reference TRBV7-3 and TRBJ2-3 for the parts outside the CDR3, the full variable domain is GAGVSQTPSNKVTEKGKYVELRCDPISGHTALYWYRQSLGQGPEFLIYFQGTGAADDSGLPNDRFFAVRPEGSVSTLKIQRTERGDSAVYLCASSALLAGEPDTQYFGPGTRLTVL.

A few counts support this clonotype. This sequence joins TRBV28 and TRBJ1-2; the match to TRBD1 covers 8 bases. The germline gives CDR1 MDHEN, CDR2 SYDVKM. J gave up 3 bases and V 10 bases, and 19 bases lay outside the gene matches. The CDR3 has 17 amino acids. In DNA, the CDR3 is TGTGCCACTCTAACCCGGACAGGGCCAAATCTTCACTATGGCTACACCTTC. It specifies CATLTRTGPNLHYGYTF.

In its sample, this clonotype was seen many times. V gene TRBV4-1 combines with J gene TRBJ2-1, with unresolved D. Germline V CDR1 and CDR2: MGHRA, YSYEKL. The CDR3 contains 13 residues. The V gene lost 0 bases and the J gene lost 1 base, with 1 base spanning the gap. CDR3 residues: CASSQDSYNEQFF. The DNA for the CDR3 is TGCGCCAGCAGCCAAGATTCCTACAATGAGCAGTTCTTC.

This chain uses TRBV14 with TRBJ1-1, with D perhaps TRBD1 (6 bases). The CDR3 has 14 residues. In germline, CDR1 is SGHDN, CDR2 FVKESK. The germline V and J ends were trimmed by 3 bases and 3 bases, with 11 bases remaining between them. The CDR3 is CASSQTDSHTEAFF. The CDR3 DNA is TGTGCCAGCAGCCAGACGGACAGCCACACTGAAGCTTTCTTT.

This chain connects TRBV15 to TRBJ2-7; D gene ambiguous. The CDR3 contains 14 residues. V was trimmed by 2 bases and J by 0 bases, leaving 8 bases between them. Germline-derived CDR1 and CDR2 are LNHNV and YYDKDF (reference sequence). The CDR3 region has the DNA TGTGCCACCAGCAGAATGGAGAGCTCCTACGAGCAGTACGTC. Protein: CATSRMESSYEQYV.

A few counts support this clonotype. The gene calls are TRBV13 and TRBJ2-5; TRBD1 agrees at 9 bases. The germline CDR1 and CDR2 sequences are PRHDT and FYEKMQ (reference sequence). V lost 5 bases, J lost 6 bases, and 7 bases stayed unmatched. The CDR3 loop spans 14 amino acids. CDR3 DNA sequence: TGTGCCAGCAGCGCCCGGACAGGGGACAAGACCCAGTACTTC. Translated, it gives CASSARTGDKTQYF. Looking up the rest from reference TRBV13 and TRBJ2-5 gives the full variable domain: AAGVIQSPRHLIKEKRETATLKCYPIPRHDTVYWYQQGPGQDPQFLISFYEKMQSDKGSIPDRFSAQQFSDYHSELNMSSLELGDSALYFCASSARTGDKTQYFGPGTRLLVL.

This clonotype came up once. This may stem from a read error, because a much larger clone lies one nucleotide away. J is TRBJ2-2 and V is TRBV6-2 or TRBV6-3, with 7 bases matching TRBD1. The CDR3 extends over 17 amino acids. Germline V gives CDR1 MNHEY, CDR2 SVGEGT. CDR3 nucleotides: TGTGCCAGCAGTGAACGAGGACAGGACGCGAACACCGAGGAGCTGTTTTTT. Amino acids: CASSERGQDANTEELFF.

This clonotype was seen many times. V and J are TRBV12-3 or TRBV12-4 and TRBJ2-1, with 9 bases identical to TRBD2. V lost 6 bases and J lost 4; bases outside the gene matches: 7. The CDR3 extends over 15 amino acids. CDR3 sequence reads: CASRETSGHYNEQFF. CDR3 bases: TGTGCCAGCAGGGAAACTAGCGGGCATTACAATGAGCAGTTCTTC.

The chain uses TRBV11-2 and TRBJ2-5, with TRBD1 matching 7 bases. V lost 8 bases, J lost 4 bases, and 7 bases stayed unmatched. CDR1 is SGHAT and CDR2 is FQNNGV in the germline V gene. The CDR3 loop spans 13 amino acids. CDR3: CASFTSGGETQYF. The DNA for the CDR3 is TGTGCCAGCTTTACTTCAGGGGGAGAGACCCAGTACTTC.

The chain combines TRBV6-5 with TRBJ2-1; possible D gene TRBD2, 5 bases. Between the trimmed V and J ends, which lost 0 bases and 9 bases, there was a span of 9 bases. Germline CDR1 and CDR2: MNHEY and SVGAGI. The CDR3 spans 13 residues. The CDR3 protein is CASSYSNRGEQFF. The CDR3 DNA reads TGTGCCAGCAGTTACTCGAACCGGGGTGAGCAGTTCTTC.

The chain has TRBV20-1 and TRBJ1-2, with 7 bases lining up with TRBD1. V trimming: 3 bases; J trimming: 5 bases; junction bases outside the gene matches: 12. Germline V gene sequence: CDR1 DFQATT, CDR2 SNEGSKA (reference sequence). This CDR3 contains 15 residues. CDR3 bases: TGCAGTGCTAGGCCCGGCGGCAGGGGGATTTATGGCTACACCTTC. This sequence encodes CSARPGGRGIYGYTF.

The CDR3 DNA reads TGTGCCAGCAGTGCTTACAGGGGAACCGGGGAGCTGTTTTTT. It encodes CASSAYRGTGELFF. The genes are TRBV28 and TRBJ2-2, with 7 bases identical to TRBD1. V lost 5 bases and J lost 5; bases outside the gene matches: 5. This CDR3 has 14 residues. Per germline, CDR1 MDHEN and CDR2 SYDVKM. The whole variable domain, filled in from reference TRBV28 and TRBJ2-2, reads DVKVTQSSRYLVKRTGEKVFLECVQDMDHENMFWYRQDPGLGLRLIYFSYDVKMKEKGDIPEGYSVSREKKERFSLILESASTNQTSMYLCASSAYRGTGELFFGEGSRLTVL.

This clonotype has ten or more counts. The chain couples TRBV7-2 to TRBJ1-1; D is unclear. Germline CDR1 reads SGHTA; CDR2 reads FQGNSA. Trimming removed 0 bases at V and 1 base at J, with 9 bases between. CDR3 length equals 15 residues. CDR3 loop: CASSLATRWNTEAFF. The CDR3 DNA follows: TGTGCCAGCAGCTTAGCGACCCGGTGGAACACTGAAGCTTTCTTT.